The 30 T cell receptor beta chains given below trace back to one sample, sequenced in a study of CD8 T cells in Susac syndrome. RNA totalling about 0.45 to 1 ug underwent reverse transcription with random hexamers. TCRdb analysed the immunoSEQ multiplex PCR reads with MiXCR anew, one entry per CDR3 protein. The sample carries over 150,000 distinct CDR3 sequences, around 93% recorded once. Sequences were obtained from CD4+ T cells from PBMCs. All receptors come from a human donor with multiple sclerosis.

J is TRBJ2-5 and V is TRBV30, with a possible D match to TRBD2 (5 bases). Trimming removed 5 bases at V and 9 bases at J, with 19 bases between. This CDR3 region has 13 residues. The germline V gene has CDR1 GTSNPN and CDR2 SVGIG (reference sequence). CDR3 sequence reads: CAWSDGRGLAQYF. As DNA, the CDR3 is TGTGCCTGGTCGGACGGCCGGGGTCTGGCCCAGTACTTC.

This rearrangement joins TRBV7-2 to TRBJ2-5; D might be TRBD1 (5 bases). CDR1 and CDR2 from the germline V gene are SGHTA and FQGNSA. The CDR3 spans 14 residues. V gave up 1 base and J gave up 2 bases, with 8 bases separating them. CDR3 coding DNA: TGTGCCAGCAGCTTAGTGTGGACACAAGAGACCCAGTACTTC. This encodes CASSLVWTQETQYF.

The CDR3 loop reads CASSRTGISTDTQYF. As DNA, the CDR3 is TGTGCCAGCAGCCGGACAGGGATTAGCACAGATACGCAGTATTTT. The chain has TRBV11-2 and TRBJ2-3; 8 nucleotides line up with TRBD1. The CDR3 runs 15 residues. V lost 5 bases and J lost 0; bases outside the gene matches: 4. Germline V lookup: CDR1 SGHAT, CDR2 FQNNGV.

The chain is built from TRBV30 and TRBJ2-3; D is perhaps TRBD2 (6 bases). V was cut by 5 bases and J by 3 bases, with 12 bases left in between. The CDR3 has 13 amino acids. The germline V gene has CDR1 GTSNPN and CDR2 SVGIG (reference sequence). Here the CDR3 reads CAWDPGGTDTQYF. The CDR3 region has the DNA TGTGCCTGGGACCCCGGGGGAACAGATACGCAGTATTTT.

Only one count was recorded for this clonotype. This chain connects TRBV20-1 to TRBJ1-2; a weak D match, TRBD1 (6 bases). The CDR3 length is 17 residues. Germline CDR1 DFQATT, CDR2 SNEGSKA (reference sequence). Trimming pared 0 bases from V and 6 bases from J, leaving 23 bases between. The CDR3 loop reads CSARDLPDRNTRDGYTF. CDR3 coding DNA: TGCAGTGCTAGAGATCTCCCGGACAGAAATACCAGGGATGGCTACACCTTC.

In DNA form, the CDR3 reads TGTGCCAGCTCACCACTCTCTGGAACGAACACCGGGGAGCTGTTTTTT. Its translation is CASSPLSGTNTGELFF. This chain connects TRBV18 to TRBJ2-2, with no clear D. CDR1 and CDR2 (germline): KGHSH, LQKENI. The CDR3 totals 16 residues. Trimming cost V 1 base and J 0 bases, with 9 bases left between them.

The genes are TRBV5-1 and TRBJ2-2; 7 nucleotides align to TRBD1. The germline V gene encodes CDR1 SGHRS and CDR2 YFSETQ. The junction had 13 bases not matched to a gene; V was cut back by 2 bases and J by 3 bases. CDR3 size: 18 residues. The CDR3 sequence: CASSLIPNGQEYTGELFF. Written as DNA, the CDR3 is TGCGCCAGCAGCTTAATACCCAACGGACAGGAATACACCGGGGAGCTGTTTTTT.

CDR3 in amino acids: CASSKAPRGSTDTQYF. For the CDR3, the DNA is TGTGCCAGCAGCAAAGCGCCGAGAGGGTCCACAGATACGCAGTATTTT. The chain recombines TRBV21-1 with TRBJ2-3; the table's D call, TRBD2, was not checked against the DNA. TRBV21-1 is marked as a pseudogene. The CDR3 runs to 16 residues.

The rearrangement uses TRBV5-1 and TRBJ2-7; tentatively, D is TRBD1 (6 bases). The CDR3 contains 16 residues. CDR1 is SGHRS, CDR2 YFSETQ, per germline. The germline V and J ends were trimmed by 0 bases and 2 bases, with 15 bases remaining between them. The CDR3: CASSLGGGLNPYEQYF. The CDR3 nucleotides read TGCGCCAGCAGCTTGGGTGGGGGCTTAAATCCCTACGAGCAGTACTTC. Based on the CDR3 plus reference TRBV5-1 and TRBJ2-7, the full variable domain is KAGVTQTPRYLIKTRGQQVTLSCSPISGHRSVSWYQQTPGQGLQFLFEYFSETQRNKGNFPGRFSGRQFSNSRSEMNVSTLELGDSALYLCASSLGGGLNPYEQYFGPGTRLTVT.

This chain links TRBV7-2 with TRBJ2-3; 8 bases match TRBD2. The CDR3 has 18 amino acids. J was trimmed by 2 bases and V by 5 bases; bases with no gene match: 15. The germline CDR1 and CDR2 sequences are SGHTA and FQGNSA. The CDR3 spells CASSANTISGVTTDTQYF. In nucleotides, the CDR3 is TGTGCCAGCAGCGCGAATACCATTAGCGGGGTAACCACAGATACGCAGTATTTT.

The chain has TRBV3-1 and TRBJ2-2; D remains unclear. CDR1 is LGHDT, CDR2 YNNKEL, per germline (reference sequence). This CDR3 is built from 12 residues. V was cut by 2 bases and J by 5 bases, with 3 bases left in between. The CDR3 nucleotides read TGTGCCAGCAGCCAAATAACCGGGGAGCTGTTTTTT. Translating gives CASSQITGELFF.

In its sample, this clonotype was seen once. This sequence joins TRBV7-9 and TRBJ1-6; D is unclear. Germline V CDR1 and CDR2: SEHNR, FQNEAQ (reference sequence). V dropped 5 bases and J dropped 7 bases, with 18 bases sitting between them. The length of the CDR3 is 16 residues. The CDR3 region is CASSPDFPHLNSPLHF. CDR3 bases: TGTGCCAGCAGCCCCGACTTTCCCCATCTAAATTCACCCCTCCACTTT.

This clonotype showed up just once. The genes are TRBV6-1 and TRBJ1-6; D possibly corresponds to TRBD1 (5 bases). Per germline, CDR1 MNHNS and CDR2 SASEGT. Trimming took 6 bases from V and 10 from J, leaving 19 bases between them. The CDR3 consists of 15 residues. CDR3 bases: TGTGCCAGCAGCAAGACAGCAGGAAAAAGGTCACCCCTCCACTTT. Protein sequence: CASSKTAGKRSPLHF.

V gene TRBV6-1 combines with J gene TRBJ2-5; D gene unclear. Trimming removed 3 bases from V and 5 bases from J, with 10 bases in between. Germline CDR1 and CDR2: MNHNS and SASEGT. The length of the CDR3 is 13 residues. CDR3 sequence reads: CASSDYAVETQYF. The CDR3 DNA reads as TGTGCCAGCAGTGACTACGCAGTGGAGACCCAGTACTTC.

The chain carries TRBV7-2 and TRBJ2-5; no firm D call. V was shortened by 3 bases and J by 5 bases, with 10 bases between the two germline ends. CDR3 length: 13 amino acids. Germline CDR1 SGHTA, CDR2 FQGNSA. The CDR3 region is CASSLDGWETQYF. CDR3 in DNA: TGTGCCAGCAGCTTGGACGGCTGGGAGACCCAGTACTTC.

This clonotype was observed a single time. The V gene is TRBV6-5, the J gene TRBJ1-1; D is unclear. Per germline, CDR1 MNHEY and CDR2 SVGAGI. The V gene lost 0 bases and the J gene lost 1 base, with 15 bases spanning the gap. CDR3 length: 17 amino acids. CDR3 bases: TGTGCCAGCAGTTACTCGATCCCCGGCTCGCCGAACACTGAAGCTTTCTTT. Protein product: CASSYSIPGSPNTEAFF.

The chain carries TRBV20-1 and TRBJ2-5; no clear D. This CDR3 has 13 amino acids. Trimming removed 1 base at V and 0 bases at J, with 6 bases between. CDR1 and CDR2 from the germline V gene are DFQATT and SNEGSKA (reference sequence). The CDR3 is CSARGKHQETQYF. In nucleotides, the CDR3 is TGCAGTGCTAGAGGGAAGCACCAAGAGACCCAGTACTTC.

The rearrangement links TRBV7-3 to TRBJ2-3; 10 bases are shared with TRBD2. Trimming took 0 bases from V and 1 from J; bases not matched to a gene: 19. CDR3 length equals 22 residues. Germline V CDR1 and CDR2: SGHTA, FQGTGA. The CDR3: CASSLTRAASGSPRRRTDTQYF. The CDR3, as DNA: TGTGCCAGCAGCTTAACTAGAGCGGCTAGCGGGAGTCCCAGGCGGCGCACAGATACGCAGTATTTT.

The rearrangement uses TRBV5-1 and TRBJ2-5; the D call may be TRBD1 or TRBD2 (5 bases each). Trimming took off 3 bases at V and 2 bases at J, with 14 bases between the two ends. Germline V gives CDR1 SGHRS, CDR2 YFSETQ. CDR3 length equals 15 residues. DNA of the CDR3: TGCGCCAGCAGCTACGTTTTGGGGGTACAAGAGACCCAGTACTTC. This sequence encodes CASSYVLGVQETQYF.

V is TRBV12-3 or TRBV12-4 and J is TRBJ2-3; no clear D. This CDR3 comprises 12 residues. V was pared by 3 bases and J by 3 bases, with 4 bases between. CDR3 sequence: CASSFETDTQYF. CDR3 DNA: TGTGCCAGCAGTTTTGAAACAGATACGCAGTATTTT.

The V call is TRBV29-1, the J call TRBJ1-4; tentatively, D is TRBD1 (5 bases). Per the germline V gene, CDR1 is SQVTM and CDR2 is ANQGSEA. Trimming pared 6 bases from V and 8 bases from J, leaving 10 bases between. The CDR3 runs 11 residues. This CDR3 is CSVVGGEKLFF. The CDR3 nucleotides are TGCAGCGTCGTCGGGGGGGAAAAACTGTTTTTT.

The chain has TRBV6-6 and TRBJ2-2; 8 positions match TRBD1. The CDR3 contains 16 residues. V shed 6 bases and J 5 bases; nucleotides not matched to a gene: 11. The germline V gene has CDR1 MNHNY and CDR2 SVGAGI (reference sequence). The CDR3 bases are TGTGCCAGCAGCCGCTCCTCAGGGGGCGCGACCGGGGAGCTGTTTTTT. Amino acids: CASSRSSGGATGELFF.

The rearrangement joins TRBV5-1 to TRBJ1-2; 8 bases are shared with TRBD1. V trimming: 4 bases; J trimming: 7 bases; junction bases outside the gene matches: 9. The CDR3 consists of 14 residues. The germline gives CDR1 SGHRS, CDR2 YFSETQ. For the CDR3, the DNA is TGCGCCAGCAGCCTAGGAGACAGGGGAGGTGGCTACACCTTC. Translation: CASSLGDRGGGYTF.

This chain links TRBV2 with TRBJ2-1, with TRBD2 matching over 11 bases. Germline V gives CDR1 SNHLY, CDR2 FYNNEI. V lost 5 bases, J lost 4 bases, and 7 bases stayed unmatched. The CDR3 spans 16 residues. CDR3 coding DNA: TGTGCCAGCAGTCAAACGACTAGCGGGATTTACAATGAGCAGTTCTTC. It encodes CASSQTTSGIYNEQFF.

This clonotype has a handful of counts. This chain joins TRBV12-3 or TRBV12-4 and TRBJ1-1; no firm D call. Trimming stripped 3 bases from V and 0 bases from J, with 5 bases between. The CDR3 contains 13 residues. This CDR3 reads CASSFSVNTEAFF. In DNA form, the CDR3 reads TGTGCCAGCAGTTTCAGCGTGAACACTGAAGCTTTCTTT.

V and J are TRBV7-8 and TRBJ2-7, with 7 nucleotides matching TRBD1. This CDR3 is built from 14 residues. Germline-derived CDR1 and CDR2 are SGHVS and FQNEAQ. V lost 5 bases to trimming and J lost 6 bases; unmatched junction nucleotides: 10. CDR3 nucleotides: TGTGCCAGCAGCCCCTCAGGGGGAGCGATCGAGCAGTACTTC. Protein: CASSPSGGAIEQYF.

V usage is TRBV29-1 and J usage is TRBJ2-7, with 10 positions matching TRBD1. Looked up from germline, CDR1 is SQVTM and CDR2 is ANQGSEA. This CDR3 spans 13 amino acids. The trim removed 6 bases at V and 2 bases at J, leaving 4 bases unmatched. CDR3 region: CSVAGTGAYEQYF. In DNA form, the CDR3 reads TGCAGCGTGGCCGGGACAGGGGCCTACGAGCAGTACTTC.

The rearrangement joins TRBV19 to TRBJ1-1; the match to TRBD1 covers 7 bases. The trim removed 4 bases at V and 1 base at J, leaving 3 bases unmatched. The CDR3 is made up of 14 amino acids. Per the germline V gene, CDR1 is LNHDA and CDR2 is SQIVND (reference sequence). The CDR3 nucleotides are TGTGCCAGTAGTACTTGGGACAGGAACACTGAAGCTTTCTTT. Protein sequence: CASSTWDRNTEAFF.

The rearrangement joins TRBV10-2 to TRBJ1-6, with D tentatively TRBD1 (6 bases). V lost 5 bases to trimming and J lost 7 bases, with 12 bases between them. Germline CDR1 and CDR2: WSHSY and SAAADI. This CDR3 has 14 amino acids. As DNA, the CDR3 is TGCGCCAGCAGTCGGGACATGGGAAATTCACCCCTCCACTTT. Translating gives CASSRDMGNSPLHF.

The chain joins TRBV12-3 or TRBV12-4 to TRBJ2-7, with unresolved D. V lost 1 base to trimming and J lost 6 bases, with 10 bases between them. CDR3 length: 13 amino acids. DNA of the CDR3: TGTGCCAGCAGTTTAGGAGGAGACCCCGAGCAGTACTTC. Translation: CASSLGGDPEQYF.